This T cell receptor (beta chain) was found in a study of T cell repertoires in cytomegalovirus infection. Study-level information: CMV epitopes in the study were HLA-C-restricted (recently identified) and HLA-B-restricted (well studied). Shared public TCR beta signatures pointed to both CMV infection and a matching HLA type. Points from the study as a whole: In two of eight donors, the top clonotype was HLA-C-restricted CMV-specific.

The CDR3 contains 11 residues. Trimming took off 6 bases at V and 5 bases at J, with 7 bases between the two ends. TCRdb re-called the reads with MiXCR, one entry per CDR3 protein. The sample consists of 300,000 or so distinct CDR3 sequences, approximately 25% of them appearing once. In the case of this clonotype: The antigen is undetermined.

The V gene is TRBV12-3 or TRBV12-4, the J gene TRBJ1-1, with D tentatively TRBD1 (5 bases). The clonotype was recovered from a human donor in good health (CMV status not recorded). Some clones in this sample may be carry-over from other donors' samples. Sequenced material: cultured PBMCs, taken from culture after CMV antigen stimulation. The CDR3 loop reads CASRGHTEAFF. CDR3 in DNA: TGTGCCAGCAGAGGACATACTGAAGCTTTCTTT.